This entry describes one T cell receptor beta chain. No antigen is known for it. The sample holds other DNA sequences that translate to the same CDR3. This entry belongs to a study of shared clonotypes between healthy human individuals. Method: immunoSEQ multiplex PCR; TCRdb's copy keeps in-frame clones and lacks some. The data hold more than 2 million clones, with 85% to 95% observed a single time. The V gene's germline CDR1 is SEHNR and CDR2 FQNEAQ (reference sequence). After removal of 5 bases from V and 7 bases from J, the junction contained 10 bases not matched to a gene. The CDR3 is 15 amino acids. General observations from the study: Rarefaction curves obtained for sorted subsets showed sequencing incomplete despite large depth. It was only blood that was sampled, and tissue repertoires likely differ.

The source of this sequence is a man aged 18 to 30 in good health. The sequenced sample consisted of naive CD4+ T cells sorted from blood. Noted subset: CD45RA+ positively selected. The genes are TRBV7-9 and TRBJ2-1, with 8 bases fitting TRBD2. The CDR3 protein is CASSPPGGLGNEQFF. DNA of the CDR3: TGTGCCAGCAGCCCGCCCGGGGGACTAGGAAATGAGCAGTTCTTC.